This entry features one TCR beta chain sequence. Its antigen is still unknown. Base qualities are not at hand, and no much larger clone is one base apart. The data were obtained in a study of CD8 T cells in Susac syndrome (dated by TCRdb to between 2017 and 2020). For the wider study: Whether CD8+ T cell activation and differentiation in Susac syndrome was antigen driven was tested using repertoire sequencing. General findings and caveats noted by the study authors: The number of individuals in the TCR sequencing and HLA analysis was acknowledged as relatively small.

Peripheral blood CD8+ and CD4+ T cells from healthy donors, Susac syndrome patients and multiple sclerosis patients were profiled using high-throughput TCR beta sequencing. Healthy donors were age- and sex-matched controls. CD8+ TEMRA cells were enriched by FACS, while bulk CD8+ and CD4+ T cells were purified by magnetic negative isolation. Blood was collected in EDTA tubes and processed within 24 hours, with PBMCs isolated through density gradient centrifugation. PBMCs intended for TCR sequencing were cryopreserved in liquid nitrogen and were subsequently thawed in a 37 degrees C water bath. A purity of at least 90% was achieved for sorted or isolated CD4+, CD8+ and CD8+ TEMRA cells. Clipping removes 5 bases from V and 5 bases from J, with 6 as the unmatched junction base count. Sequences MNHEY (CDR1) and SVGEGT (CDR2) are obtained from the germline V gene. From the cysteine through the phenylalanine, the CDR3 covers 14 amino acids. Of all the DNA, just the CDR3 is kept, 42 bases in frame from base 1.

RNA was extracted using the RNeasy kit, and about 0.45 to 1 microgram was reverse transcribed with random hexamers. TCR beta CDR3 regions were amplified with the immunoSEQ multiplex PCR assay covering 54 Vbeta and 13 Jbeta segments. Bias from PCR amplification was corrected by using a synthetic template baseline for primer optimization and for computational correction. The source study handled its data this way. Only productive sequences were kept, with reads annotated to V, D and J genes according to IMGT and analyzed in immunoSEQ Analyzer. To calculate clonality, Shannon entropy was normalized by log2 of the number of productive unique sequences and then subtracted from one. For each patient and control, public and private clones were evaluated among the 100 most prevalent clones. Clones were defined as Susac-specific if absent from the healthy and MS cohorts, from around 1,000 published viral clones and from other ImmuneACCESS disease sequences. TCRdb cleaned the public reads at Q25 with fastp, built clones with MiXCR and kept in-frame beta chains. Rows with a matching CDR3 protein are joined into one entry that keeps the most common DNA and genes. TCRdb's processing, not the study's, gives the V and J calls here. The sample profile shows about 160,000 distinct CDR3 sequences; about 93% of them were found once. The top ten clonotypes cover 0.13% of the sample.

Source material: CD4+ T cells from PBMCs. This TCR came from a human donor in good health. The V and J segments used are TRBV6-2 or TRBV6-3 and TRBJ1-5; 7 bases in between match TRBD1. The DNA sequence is TGTGCCAGCAGTCGCCAGGGGGGAGATCAGCCCCAGCATTTT. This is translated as CASSRQGGDQPQHF.